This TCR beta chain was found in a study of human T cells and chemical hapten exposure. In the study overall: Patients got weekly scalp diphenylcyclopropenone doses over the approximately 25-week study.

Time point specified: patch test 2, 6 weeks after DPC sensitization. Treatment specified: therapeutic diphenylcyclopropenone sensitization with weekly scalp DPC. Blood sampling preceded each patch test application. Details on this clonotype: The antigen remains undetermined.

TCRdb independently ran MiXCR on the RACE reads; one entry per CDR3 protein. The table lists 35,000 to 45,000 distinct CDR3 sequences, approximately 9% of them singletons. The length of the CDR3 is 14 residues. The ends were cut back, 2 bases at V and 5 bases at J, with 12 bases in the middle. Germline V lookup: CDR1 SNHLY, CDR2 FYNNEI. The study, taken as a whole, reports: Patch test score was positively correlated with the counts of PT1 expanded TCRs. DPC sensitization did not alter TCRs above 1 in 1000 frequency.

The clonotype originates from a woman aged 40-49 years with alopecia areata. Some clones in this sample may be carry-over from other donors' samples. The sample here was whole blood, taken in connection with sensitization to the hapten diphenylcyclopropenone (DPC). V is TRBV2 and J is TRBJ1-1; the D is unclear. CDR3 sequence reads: CASSEWEARTEAFF. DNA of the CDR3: TGTGCCAGCAGTGAATGGGAGGCGAGGACTGAAGCTTTCTTT.